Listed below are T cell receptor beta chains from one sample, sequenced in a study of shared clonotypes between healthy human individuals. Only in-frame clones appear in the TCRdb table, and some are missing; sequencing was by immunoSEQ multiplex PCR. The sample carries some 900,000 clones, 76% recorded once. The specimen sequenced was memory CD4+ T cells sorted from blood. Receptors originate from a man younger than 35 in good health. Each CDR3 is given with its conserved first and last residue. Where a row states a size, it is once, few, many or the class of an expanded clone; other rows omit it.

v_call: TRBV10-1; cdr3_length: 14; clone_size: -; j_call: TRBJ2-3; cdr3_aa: CASREGGHTDTQYF
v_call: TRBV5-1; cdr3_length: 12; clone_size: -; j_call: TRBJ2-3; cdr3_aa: CASSPGADTQYF
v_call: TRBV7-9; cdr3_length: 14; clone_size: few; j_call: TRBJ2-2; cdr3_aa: CASRRDLGTGELFF
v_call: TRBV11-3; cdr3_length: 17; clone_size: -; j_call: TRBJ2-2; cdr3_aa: CASSATTGREDTGELFF
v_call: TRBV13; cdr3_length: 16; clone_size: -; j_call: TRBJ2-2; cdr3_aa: CASSSPSGVDAGELFF
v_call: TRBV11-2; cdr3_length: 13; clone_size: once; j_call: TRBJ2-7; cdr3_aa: CASSVGRRYEQYF
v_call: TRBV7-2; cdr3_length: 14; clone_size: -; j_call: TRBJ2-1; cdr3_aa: CASSPGGGYNEQFF
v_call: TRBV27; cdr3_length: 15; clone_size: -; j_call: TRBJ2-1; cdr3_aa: CASSSNSGLADEQFF
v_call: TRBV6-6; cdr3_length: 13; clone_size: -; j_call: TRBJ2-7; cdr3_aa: CASSSPTSGEQYF
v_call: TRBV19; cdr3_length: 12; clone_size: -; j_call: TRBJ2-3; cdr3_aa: CATTSMGDTQYF
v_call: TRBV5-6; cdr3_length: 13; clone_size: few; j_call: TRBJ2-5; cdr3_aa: CASRGGQQETQYF
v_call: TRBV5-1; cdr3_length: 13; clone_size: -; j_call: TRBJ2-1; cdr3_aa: CASSRGQQGEQFF
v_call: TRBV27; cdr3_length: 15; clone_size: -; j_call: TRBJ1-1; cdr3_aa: CASSLSTGLNTEAFF
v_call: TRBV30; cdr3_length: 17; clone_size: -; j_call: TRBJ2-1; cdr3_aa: CAWIRGGVPGAHNEQFF
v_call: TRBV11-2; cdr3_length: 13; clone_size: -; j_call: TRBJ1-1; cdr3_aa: CASSLFQNTEAFF
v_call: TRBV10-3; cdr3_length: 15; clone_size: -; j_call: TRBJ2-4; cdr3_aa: CAISESGGWGSIQYF
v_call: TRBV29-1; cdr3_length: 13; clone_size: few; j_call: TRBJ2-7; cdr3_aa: CSVATSGSIEQYF
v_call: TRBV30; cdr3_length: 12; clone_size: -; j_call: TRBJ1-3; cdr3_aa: CAEGGSGNTIYF
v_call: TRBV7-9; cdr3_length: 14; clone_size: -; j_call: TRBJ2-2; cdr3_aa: CASSREGTTGELFF
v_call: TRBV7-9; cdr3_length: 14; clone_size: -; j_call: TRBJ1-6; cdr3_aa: CASSLATDHSPLHF
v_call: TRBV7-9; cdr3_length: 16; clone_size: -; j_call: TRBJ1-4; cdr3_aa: CASSLDQGLTNEKLFF
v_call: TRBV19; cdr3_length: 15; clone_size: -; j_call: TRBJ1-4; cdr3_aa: CASRGSGTGNEKLFF
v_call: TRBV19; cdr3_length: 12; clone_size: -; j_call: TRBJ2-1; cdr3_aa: CASKVQGDEQFF
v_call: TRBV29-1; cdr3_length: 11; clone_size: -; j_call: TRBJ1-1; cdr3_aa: CSVAQGAEAFF
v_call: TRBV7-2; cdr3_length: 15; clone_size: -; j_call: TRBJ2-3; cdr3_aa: CASSLAVASTDTQYF
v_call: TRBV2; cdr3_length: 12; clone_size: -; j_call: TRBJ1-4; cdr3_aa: CASSEYSEKLFF
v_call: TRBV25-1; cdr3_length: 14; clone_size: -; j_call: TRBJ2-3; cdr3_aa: CASSVSSGSDTQYF
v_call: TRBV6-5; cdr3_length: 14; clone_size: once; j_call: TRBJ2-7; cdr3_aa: CASRTTGTSYEQYF
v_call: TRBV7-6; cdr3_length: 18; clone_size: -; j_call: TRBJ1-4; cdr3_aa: CASSLDFPRGRTNEKLFF
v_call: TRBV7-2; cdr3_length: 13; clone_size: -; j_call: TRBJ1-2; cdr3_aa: CASSLNRGGGYTF
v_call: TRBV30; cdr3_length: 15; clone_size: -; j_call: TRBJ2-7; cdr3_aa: CAWSVPRQGTYEQYF
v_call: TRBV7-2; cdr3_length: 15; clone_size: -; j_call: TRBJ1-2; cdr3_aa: CASSLAATSLGGYTF
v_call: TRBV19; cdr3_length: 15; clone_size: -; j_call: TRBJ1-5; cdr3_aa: CASSFRTGGGQPQHF
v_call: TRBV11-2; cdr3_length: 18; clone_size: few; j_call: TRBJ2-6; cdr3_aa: CASSSLRDGTTGANVLTF
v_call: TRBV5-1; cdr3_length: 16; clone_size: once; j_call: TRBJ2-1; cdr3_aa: CASSLPGTGINNEQFF
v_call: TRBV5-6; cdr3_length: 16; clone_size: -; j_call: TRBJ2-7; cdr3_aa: CASSFRTSGATYEQYF
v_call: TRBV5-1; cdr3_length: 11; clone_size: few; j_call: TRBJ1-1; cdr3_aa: CASIGRTEAFF
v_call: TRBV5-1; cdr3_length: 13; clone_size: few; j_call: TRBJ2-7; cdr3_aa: CASSTGLAAEQYF
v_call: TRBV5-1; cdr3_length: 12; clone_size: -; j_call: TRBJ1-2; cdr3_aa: CASSLLRDGYTF
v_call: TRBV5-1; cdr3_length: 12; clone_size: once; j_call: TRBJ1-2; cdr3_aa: CASSLRGEVYTF
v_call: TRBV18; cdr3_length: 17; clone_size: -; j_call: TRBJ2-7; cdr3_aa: CASSPPSAQARSYEQYF
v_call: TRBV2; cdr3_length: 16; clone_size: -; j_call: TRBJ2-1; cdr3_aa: CASSSGRFTSYNEQFF
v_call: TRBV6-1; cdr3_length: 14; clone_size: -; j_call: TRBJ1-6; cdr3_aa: CASSRQGEESPLHF
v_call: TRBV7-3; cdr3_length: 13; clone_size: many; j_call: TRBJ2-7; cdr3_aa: CASSLGSNSAKYF
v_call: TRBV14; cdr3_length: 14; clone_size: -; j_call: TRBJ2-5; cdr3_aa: CASSQGGIQETQYF
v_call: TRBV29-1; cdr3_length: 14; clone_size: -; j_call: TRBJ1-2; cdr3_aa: CSVESEGGNYGYTF
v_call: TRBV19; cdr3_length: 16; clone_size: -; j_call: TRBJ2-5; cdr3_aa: CASSPGMTLRGETQYF
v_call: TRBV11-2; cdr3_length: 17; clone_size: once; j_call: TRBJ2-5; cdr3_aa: CASSPTRGAPSKETQYF
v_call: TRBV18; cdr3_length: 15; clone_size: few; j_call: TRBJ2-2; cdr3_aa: CASSPQGWGTGELFF
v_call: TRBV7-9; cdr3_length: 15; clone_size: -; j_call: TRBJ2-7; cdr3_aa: CASSFRDRSSYEQYF
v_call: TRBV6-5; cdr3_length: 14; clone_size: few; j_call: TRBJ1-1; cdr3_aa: CASSFNSAGGEAFF
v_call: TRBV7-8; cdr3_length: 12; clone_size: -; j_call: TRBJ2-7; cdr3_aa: CASSLVRGEQYF